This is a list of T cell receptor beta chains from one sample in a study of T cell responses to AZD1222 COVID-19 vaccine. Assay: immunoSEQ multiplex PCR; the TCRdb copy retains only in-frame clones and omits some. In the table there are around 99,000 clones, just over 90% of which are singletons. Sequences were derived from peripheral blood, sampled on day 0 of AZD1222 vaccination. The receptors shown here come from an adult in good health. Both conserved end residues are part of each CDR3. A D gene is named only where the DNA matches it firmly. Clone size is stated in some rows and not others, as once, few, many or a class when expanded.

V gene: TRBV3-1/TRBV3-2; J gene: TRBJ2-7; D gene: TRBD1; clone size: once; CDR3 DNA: TGTGCCAGCAGCCAAGAACAGGGGGCGGCGAGGGAGCAGTACTTC; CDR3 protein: CASSQEQGAAREQYF
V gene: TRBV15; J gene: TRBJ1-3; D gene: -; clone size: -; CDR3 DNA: TGTGCCACCAGCAGGGAAAGCAGAGGCACCATATATTTT; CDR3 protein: CATSRESRGTIYF
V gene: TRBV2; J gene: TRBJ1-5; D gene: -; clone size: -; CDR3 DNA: TGTGCCAGCAGTGACAGGGGCCGTCAACAGCCCCAGCATTTT; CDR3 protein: CASSDRGRQQPQHF
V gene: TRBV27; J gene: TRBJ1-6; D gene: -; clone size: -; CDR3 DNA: TGTGCCAGCAGTCCGGGACTGTACCGCTCCTATAATTCACCCCTCCACTTT; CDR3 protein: CASSPGLYRSYNSPLHF
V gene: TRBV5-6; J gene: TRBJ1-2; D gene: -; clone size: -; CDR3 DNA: TGTGCCAGCAGCTCCCCAGATAACTATGGCTACACCTTC; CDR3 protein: CASSSPDNYGYTF
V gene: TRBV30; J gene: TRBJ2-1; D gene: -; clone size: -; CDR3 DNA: TGTGCCTGGAGTGTACGACAGGGAGGTCTTGAGCAGTTCTTC; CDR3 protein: CAWSVRQGGLEQFF
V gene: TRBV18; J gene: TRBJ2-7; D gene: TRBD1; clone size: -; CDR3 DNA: TGTGCCAGCTCATCCGGGGACAGACCAACCTACGAGCAGTACTTC; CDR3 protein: CASSSGDRPTYEQYF
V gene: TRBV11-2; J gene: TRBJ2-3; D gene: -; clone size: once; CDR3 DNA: TGTGCCAGCAGCCAAGGCTGGGCTACAGATACGCAGTATTTT; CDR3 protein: CASSQGWATDTQYF
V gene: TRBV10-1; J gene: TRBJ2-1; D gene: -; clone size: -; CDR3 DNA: TGCGCCAGCAGGGCTGACCCCCAATCTTTGAATGAGCAGTTCTTC; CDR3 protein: CASRADPQSLNEQFF
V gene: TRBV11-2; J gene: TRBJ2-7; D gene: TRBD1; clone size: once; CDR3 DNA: TGTGCCAGCAGCATTGGCCGGGACAGGAGGTCCTACGAGCAGTACTTC; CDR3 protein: CASSIGRDRRSYEQYF